This T cell receptor (beta chain) was profiled in a study of blood T cell repertoires in COVID-19. Using immunoSEQ multiplex PCR, the repertoire was profiled, and TCRdb retains in-frame clones only, with some absent. This table has some 50,000 clones, roughly 86% appearing once. The clonotype was recovered from a woman older than 75 with acute or convalescent COVID-19. Specimen: peripheral blood.

DNA of the CDR3: TGTGCCAGCAGCCCTAGCACAGATACGCAGTATTTT. Its translation is CASSPSTDTQYF. The V call is TRBV7-9, the J call TRBJ2-3, with D uncertain. V lost 5 bases, J lost 0 bases, and 3 bases lay in between. This CDR3 is built from 12 residues. CDR1 and CDR2 (germline): SEHNR, FQNEAQ (reference sequence).